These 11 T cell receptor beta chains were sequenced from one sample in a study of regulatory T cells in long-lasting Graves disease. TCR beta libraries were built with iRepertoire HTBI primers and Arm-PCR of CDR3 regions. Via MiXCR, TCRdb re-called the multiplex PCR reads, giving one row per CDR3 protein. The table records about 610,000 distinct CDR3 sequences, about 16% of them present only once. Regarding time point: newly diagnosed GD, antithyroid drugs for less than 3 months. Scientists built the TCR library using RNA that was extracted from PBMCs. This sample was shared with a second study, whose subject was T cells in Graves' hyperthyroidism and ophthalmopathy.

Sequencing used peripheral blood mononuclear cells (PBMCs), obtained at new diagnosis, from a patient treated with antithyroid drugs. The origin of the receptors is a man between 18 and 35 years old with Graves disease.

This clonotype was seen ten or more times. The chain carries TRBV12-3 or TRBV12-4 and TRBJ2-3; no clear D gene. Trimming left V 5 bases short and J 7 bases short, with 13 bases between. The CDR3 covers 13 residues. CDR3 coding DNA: TGTGCCAGCAGTCGCTTCCCGGAGAATACGCAGTATTTT. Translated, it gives CASSRFPENTQYF.

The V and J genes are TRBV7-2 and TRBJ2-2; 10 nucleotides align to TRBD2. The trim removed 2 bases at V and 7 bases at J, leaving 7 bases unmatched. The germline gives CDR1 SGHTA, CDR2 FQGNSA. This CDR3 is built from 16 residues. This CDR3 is CASSLQASGSLGELFF. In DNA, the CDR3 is TGTGCCAGCAGCTTACAGGCTAGCGGGAGCCTCGGGGAGCTGTTTTTT.

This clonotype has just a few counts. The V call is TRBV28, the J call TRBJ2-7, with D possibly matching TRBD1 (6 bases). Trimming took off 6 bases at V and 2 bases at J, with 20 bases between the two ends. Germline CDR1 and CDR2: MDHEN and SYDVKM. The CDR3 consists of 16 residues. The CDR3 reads CASRPARGLRAYEQYF. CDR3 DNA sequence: TGTGCCAGCAGGCCTGCCAGGGGCCTTCGCGCCTACGAGCAGTACTTC.

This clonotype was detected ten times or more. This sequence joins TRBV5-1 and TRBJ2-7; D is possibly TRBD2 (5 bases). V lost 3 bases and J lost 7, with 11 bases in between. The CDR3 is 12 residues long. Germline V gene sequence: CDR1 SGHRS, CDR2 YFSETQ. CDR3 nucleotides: TGCGCCAGCAGCTATGACTACCAGGAGCAGTACTTC. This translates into CASSYDYQEQYF.

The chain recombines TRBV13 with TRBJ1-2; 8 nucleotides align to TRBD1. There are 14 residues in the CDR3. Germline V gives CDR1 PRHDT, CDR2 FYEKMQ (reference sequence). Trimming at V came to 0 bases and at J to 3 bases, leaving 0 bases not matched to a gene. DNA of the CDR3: TGTGCCAGCAGCTTAGGGACAGGGGACTATGGCTACACCTTC. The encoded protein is CASSLGTGDYGYTF.

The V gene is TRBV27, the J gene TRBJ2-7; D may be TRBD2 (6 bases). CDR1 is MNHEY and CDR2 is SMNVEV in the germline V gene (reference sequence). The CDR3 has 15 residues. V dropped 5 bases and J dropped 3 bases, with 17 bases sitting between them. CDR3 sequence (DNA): TGTGCCAGCAGTCTGAGGGACTCCGTAAACTACGAGCAGTACTTC. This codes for CASSLRDSVNYEQYF.

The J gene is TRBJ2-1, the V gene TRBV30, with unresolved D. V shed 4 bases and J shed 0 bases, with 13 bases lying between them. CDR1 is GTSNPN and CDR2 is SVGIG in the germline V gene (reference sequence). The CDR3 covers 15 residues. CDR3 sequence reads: CAWKNKRSSYNEQFF. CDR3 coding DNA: TGTGCCTGGAAAAATAAACGGAGCTCCTACAATGAGCAGTTCTTC. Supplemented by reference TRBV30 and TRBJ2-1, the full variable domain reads SQTIHQWPATLVQPVGSPLSLECTVEGTSNPNLYWYRQAAGRGLQLLFYSVGIGQISSEVPQNLSASRPQDRQFILSSKKLLLSDSGFYLCAWKNKRSSYNEQFFGPGTRLTVL.

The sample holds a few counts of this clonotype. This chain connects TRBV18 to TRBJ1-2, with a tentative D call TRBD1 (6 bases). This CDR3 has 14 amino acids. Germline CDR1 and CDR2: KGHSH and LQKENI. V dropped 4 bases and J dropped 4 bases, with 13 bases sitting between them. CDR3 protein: CASSLQGPLYGYTF. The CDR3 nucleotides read TGTGCCAGCTCACTACAGGGACCGCTCTATGGCTACACCTTC.

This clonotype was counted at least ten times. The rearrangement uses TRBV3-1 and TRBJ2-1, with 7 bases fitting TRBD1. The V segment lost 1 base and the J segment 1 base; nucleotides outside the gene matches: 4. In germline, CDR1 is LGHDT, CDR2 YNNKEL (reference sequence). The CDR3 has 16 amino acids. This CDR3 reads CASSQGARGSYNEQFF. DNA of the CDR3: TGTGCCAGCAGCCAAGGCGCCAGGGGGTCCTACAATGAGCAGTTCTTC.

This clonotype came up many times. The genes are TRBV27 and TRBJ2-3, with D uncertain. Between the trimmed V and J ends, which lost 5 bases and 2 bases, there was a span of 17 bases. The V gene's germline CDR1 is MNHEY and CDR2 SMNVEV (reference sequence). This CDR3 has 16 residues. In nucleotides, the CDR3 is TGTGCCAGCAGTCCCAAGTCGCGGCACCTCACAGATACGCAGTATTTT. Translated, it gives CASSPKSRHLTDTQYF.

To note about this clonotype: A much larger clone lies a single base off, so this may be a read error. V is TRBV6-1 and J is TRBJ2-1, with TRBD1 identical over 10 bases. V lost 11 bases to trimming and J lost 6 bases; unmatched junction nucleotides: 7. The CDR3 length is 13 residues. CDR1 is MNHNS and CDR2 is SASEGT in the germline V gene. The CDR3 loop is CAGGTGVRNEQFF. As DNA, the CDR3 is TGTGCCGGCGGGACAGGGGTGCGCAATGAGCAGTTCTTC.